This T cell receptor (beta chain) was documented in a study of regulatory dendritic cells for organ transplantation. In regard to this clone: Its antigen remains unknown.

Allogeneic regulatory or mature dendritic cells were co-cultured for about 5 days with CFSE-labeled sorted T cells at 1:10. Data came from immunoSEQ multiplex PCR; TCRdb stores just in-frame clones and leaves some out. This sample carries approximately 10,000 clones, roughly 91% of them seen once, and the ten largest clones take under 0.45%. The material sequenced was naive CD8+ T cells from blood cultured with dendritic cells. Subset given: CD45RA+ naive T cells. The source is a human donor in good health.

CDR3 sequence reads: CASSPTGGATRNQPQHF. The CDR3 DNA is TGTGCCAGCAGCCCCACAGGGGGCGCGACGCGCAATCAGCCCCAGCATTTT. The chain joins TRBV7-8 to TRBJ1-5; 9 positions match TRBD1. The germline gives CDR1 SGHVS, CDR2 FQNEAQ. V lost 5 bases, J lost 2 bases, and 10 bases stayed unmatched. The CDR3 is 17 amino acids.